This T cell receptor beta chain was obtained from a study of cytomegalovirus exposure and HLA in healthy donors. Trimming stripped 5 bases from V and 4 bases from J, with 8 bases between. Germline V gives CDR1 KGHSH, CDR2 LQKENI. The length of the CDR3 is 13 residues. The PCR employed 60 Vbeta primers together with 13 Jbeta primers. Profiling relied on immunoSEQ multiplex PCR, and the TCRdb table lists in-frame clones only, not all of them. In the table there are about 70,000 clones, 60% to 80% of which are singletons. This clone came up once. Unrecorded immune exposures were likely, despite nominal health at sampling.

The origin of this receptor is a man aged 40-49 years in good health and CMV-seropositive. The sequencing input was PBMCs. The chain combines TRBV18 with TRBJ2-2, with D possibly being TRBD1 (6 bases). CDR3 DNA: TGTGCCAGCTCAACAGGGTTCACCGGGGAGCTGTTTTTT. This sequence encodes CASSTGFTGELFF.